This T cell receptor beta chain was identified in a study of cytomegalovirus exposure and HLA in healthy donors. The wider study: The 120 or so validation repertoires used a platform that matched the one used for the roughly 650 first-cohort repertoires, as a later analysis reported.

The V segment lost 5 bases and the J segment 9 bases; nucleotides outside the gene matches: 11. The CDR3 covers 14 residues. Germline CDR1 is SGHAT and CDR2 is FQNNGV. TCRdb's table, derived via immunoSEQ multiplex PCR, lists solely in-frame clones and lacks some. Here the sample spans about 98,000 clones, around 88% being singletons. General study points: Among the CMV-associated chains, three were confirmed in vitro as specific for CMV antigens.

This clone was detected only a few times. What it binds is not known. The material sequenced was PBMCs. The TCR originated in a young woman in good health and CMV-seronegative. The chain couples TRBV11-2 to TRBJ2-7, with 9 bases fitting TRBD2. The CDR3 loop reads CASSQPGLAQGQYF. Written as DNA, the CDR3 is TGTGCCAGCAGCCAACCGGGACTAGCACAGGGGCAGTACTTC.